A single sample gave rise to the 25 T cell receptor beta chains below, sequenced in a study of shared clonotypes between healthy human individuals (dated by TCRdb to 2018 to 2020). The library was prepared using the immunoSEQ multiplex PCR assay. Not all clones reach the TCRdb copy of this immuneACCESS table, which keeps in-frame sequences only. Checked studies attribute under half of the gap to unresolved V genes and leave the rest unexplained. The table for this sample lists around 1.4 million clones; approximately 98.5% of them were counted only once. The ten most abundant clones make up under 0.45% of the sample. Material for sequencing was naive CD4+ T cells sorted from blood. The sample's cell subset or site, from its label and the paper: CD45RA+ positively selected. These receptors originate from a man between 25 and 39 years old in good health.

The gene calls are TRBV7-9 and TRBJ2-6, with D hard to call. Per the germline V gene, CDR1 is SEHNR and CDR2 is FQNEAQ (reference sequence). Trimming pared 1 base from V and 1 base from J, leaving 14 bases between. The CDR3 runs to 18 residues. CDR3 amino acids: CASSLEALFVSGANVLTF. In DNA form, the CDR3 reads TGTGCCAGCAGCTTAGAAGCCCTTTTCGTATCTGGGGCCAACGTCCTGACTTTC.

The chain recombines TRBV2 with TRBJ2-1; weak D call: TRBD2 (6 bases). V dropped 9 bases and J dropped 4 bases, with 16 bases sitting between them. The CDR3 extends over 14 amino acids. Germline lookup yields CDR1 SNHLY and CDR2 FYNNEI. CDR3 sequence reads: CASRGAARYNEQFF. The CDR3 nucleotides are TGTGCCAGTCGCGGGGCAGCCCGGTACAATGAGCAGTTCTTC.

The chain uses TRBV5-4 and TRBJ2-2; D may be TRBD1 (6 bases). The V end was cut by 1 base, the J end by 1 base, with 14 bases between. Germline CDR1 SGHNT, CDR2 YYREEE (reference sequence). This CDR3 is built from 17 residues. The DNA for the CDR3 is TGTGCCAGCAGCTTGACAAGGTCGGGACAGAACACCGGGGAGCTGTTTTTT. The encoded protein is CASSLTRSGQNTGELFF.

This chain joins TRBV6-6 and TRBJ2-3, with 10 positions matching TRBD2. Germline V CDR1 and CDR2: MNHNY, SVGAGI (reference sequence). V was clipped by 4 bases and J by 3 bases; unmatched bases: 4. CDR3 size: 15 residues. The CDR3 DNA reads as TGTGCCAGCAGTTTATTAGCGGGAGGAACAGATACGCAGTATTTT. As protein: CASSLLAGGTDTQYF.

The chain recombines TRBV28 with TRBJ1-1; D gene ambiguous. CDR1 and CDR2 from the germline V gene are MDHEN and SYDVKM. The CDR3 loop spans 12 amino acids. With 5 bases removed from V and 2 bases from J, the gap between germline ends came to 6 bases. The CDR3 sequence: CASSPVNTEAFF. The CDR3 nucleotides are TGTGCCAGCAGTCCGGTCAACACTGAAGCTTTCTTT.

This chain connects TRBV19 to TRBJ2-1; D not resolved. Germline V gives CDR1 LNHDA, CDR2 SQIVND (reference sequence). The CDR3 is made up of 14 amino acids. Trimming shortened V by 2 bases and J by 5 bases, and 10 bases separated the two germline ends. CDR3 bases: TGTGCCAGTAGTATAAGACTGGCCGACAATGAGCAGTTCTTC. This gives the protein CASSIRLADNEQFF.

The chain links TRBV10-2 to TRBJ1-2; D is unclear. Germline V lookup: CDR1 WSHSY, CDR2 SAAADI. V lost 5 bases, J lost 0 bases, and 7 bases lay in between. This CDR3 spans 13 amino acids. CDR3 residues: CASSNIANYGYTF. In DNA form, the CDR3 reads TGCGCCAGCAGTAATATAGCTAACTATGGCTACACCTTC.

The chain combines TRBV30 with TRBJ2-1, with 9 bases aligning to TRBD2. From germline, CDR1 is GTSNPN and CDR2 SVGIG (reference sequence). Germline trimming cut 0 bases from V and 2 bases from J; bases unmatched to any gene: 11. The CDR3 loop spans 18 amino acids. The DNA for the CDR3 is TGTGCCTGGAGTGTACCTCGCGGGAGGGCCCGCCCCTACAATGAGCAGTTCTTC. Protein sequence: CAWSVPRGRARPYNEQFF.

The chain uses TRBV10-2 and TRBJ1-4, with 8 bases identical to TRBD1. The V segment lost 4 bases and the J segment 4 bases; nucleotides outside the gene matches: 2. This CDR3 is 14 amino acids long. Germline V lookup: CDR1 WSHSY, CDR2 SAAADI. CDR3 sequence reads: CASSGTGSNEKLFF. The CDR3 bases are TGCGCCAGCAGTGGGACAGGGAGTAATGAAAAACTGTTTTTT.

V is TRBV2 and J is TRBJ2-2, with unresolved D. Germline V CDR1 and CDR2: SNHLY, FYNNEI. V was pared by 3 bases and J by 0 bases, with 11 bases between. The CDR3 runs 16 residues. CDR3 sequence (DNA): TGTGCCAGCAGTGATAGGCGATTAGCGAACACCGGGGAGCTGTTTTTT. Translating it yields CASSDRRLANTGELFF.

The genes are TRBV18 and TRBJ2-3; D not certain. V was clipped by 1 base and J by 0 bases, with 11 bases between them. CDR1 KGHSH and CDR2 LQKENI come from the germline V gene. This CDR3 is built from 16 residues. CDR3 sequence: CASSPLGETSTDTQYF. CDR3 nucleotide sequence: TGTGCCAGCTCACCACTAGGCGAAACTAGCACAGATACGCAGTATTTT.

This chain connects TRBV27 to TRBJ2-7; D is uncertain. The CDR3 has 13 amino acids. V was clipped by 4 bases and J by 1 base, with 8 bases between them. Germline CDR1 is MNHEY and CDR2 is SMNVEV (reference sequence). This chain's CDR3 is CASSYTVSYEQYF. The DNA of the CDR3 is TGTGCCAGCAGTTATACAGTATCCTACGAGCAGTACTTC.

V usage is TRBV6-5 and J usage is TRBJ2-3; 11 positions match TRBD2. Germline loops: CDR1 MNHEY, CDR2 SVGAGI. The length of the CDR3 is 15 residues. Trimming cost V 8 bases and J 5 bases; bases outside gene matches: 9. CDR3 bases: TGTGCCAGCGCAAGACTAGCGGGATCCAGAGATACGCAGTATTTT. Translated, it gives CASARLAGSRDTQYF.

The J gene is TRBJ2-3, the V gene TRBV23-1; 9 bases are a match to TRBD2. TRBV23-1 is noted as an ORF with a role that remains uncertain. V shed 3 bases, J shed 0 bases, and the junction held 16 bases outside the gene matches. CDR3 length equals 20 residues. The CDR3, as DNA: TGCGCCAGCAGTCACCCCAACAAGCGGGAGGCGCCCTCGAGCACAGATACGCAGTATTTT. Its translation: CASSHPNKREAPSSTDTQYF.

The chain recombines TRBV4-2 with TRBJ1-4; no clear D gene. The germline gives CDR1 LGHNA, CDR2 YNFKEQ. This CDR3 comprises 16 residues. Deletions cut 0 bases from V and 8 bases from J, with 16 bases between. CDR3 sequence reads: CASSQEASAPGEKLFF. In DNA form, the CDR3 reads TGTGCCAGCAGCCAAGAAGCATCAGCCCCGGGGGAAAAACTGTTTTTT.

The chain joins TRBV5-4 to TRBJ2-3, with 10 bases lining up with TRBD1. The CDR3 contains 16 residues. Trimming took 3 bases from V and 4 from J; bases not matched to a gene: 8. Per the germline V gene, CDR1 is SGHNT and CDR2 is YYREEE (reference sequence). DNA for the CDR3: TGTGCCAGCAGCTCCCCGGGACAGGGGAGGCCAGATACGCAGTATTTT. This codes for CASSSPGQGRPDTQYF.

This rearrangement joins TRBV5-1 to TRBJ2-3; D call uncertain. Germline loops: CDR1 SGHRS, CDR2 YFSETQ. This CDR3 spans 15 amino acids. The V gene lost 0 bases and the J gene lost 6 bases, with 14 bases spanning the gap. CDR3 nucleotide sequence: TGCGCCAGCAGCTTGGAGAACCCACAATTGGATACGCAGTATTTT. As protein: CASSLENPQLDTQYF. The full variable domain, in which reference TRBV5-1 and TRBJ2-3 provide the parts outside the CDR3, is KAGVTQTPRYLIKTRGQQVTLSCSPISGHRSVSWYQQTPGQGLQFLFEYFSETQRNKGNFPGRFSGRQFSNSRSEMNVSTLELGDSALYLCASSLENPQLDTQYFGPGTRLTVL.

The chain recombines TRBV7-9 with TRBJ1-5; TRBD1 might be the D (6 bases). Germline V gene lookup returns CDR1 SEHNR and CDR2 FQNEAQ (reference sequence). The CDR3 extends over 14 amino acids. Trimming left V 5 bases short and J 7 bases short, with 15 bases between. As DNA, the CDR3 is TGTGCCAGCAGCCACCCCGGCAGGGGACAGCCCCAGCATTTT. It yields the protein CASSHPGRGQPQHF.

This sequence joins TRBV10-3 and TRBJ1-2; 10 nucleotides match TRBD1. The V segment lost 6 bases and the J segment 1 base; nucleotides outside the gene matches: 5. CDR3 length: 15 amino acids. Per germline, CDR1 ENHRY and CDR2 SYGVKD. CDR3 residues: CAIRGTGEVNYGYTF. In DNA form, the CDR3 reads TGTGCCATCAGGGGGACAGGGGAGGTTAACTATGGCTACACCTTC.

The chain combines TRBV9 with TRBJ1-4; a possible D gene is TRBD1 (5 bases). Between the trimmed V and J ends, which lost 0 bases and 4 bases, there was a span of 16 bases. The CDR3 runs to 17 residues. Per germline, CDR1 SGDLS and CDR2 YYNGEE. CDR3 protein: CASSVGTIDGGNEKLFF. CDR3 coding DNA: TGTGCCAGCAGCGTAGGTACAATCGATGGGGGTAATGAAAAACTGTTTTTT.

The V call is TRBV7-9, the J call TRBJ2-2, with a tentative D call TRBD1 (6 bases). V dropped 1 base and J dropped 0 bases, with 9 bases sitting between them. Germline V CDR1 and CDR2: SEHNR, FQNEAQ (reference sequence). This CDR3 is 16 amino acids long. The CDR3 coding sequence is TGTGCCAGCAGCTTAGTTGGACAGCCGAACACCGGGGAGCTGTTTTTT. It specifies CASSLVGQPNTGELFF. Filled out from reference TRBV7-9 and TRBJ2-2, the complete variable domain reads DTGVSQNPRHKITKRGQNVTFRCDPISEHNRLYWYRQTLGQGPEFLTYFQNEAQLEKSRLLSDRFSAERPKGSFSTLEIQRTEQGDSAMYLCASSLVGQPNTGELFFGEGSRLTVL.

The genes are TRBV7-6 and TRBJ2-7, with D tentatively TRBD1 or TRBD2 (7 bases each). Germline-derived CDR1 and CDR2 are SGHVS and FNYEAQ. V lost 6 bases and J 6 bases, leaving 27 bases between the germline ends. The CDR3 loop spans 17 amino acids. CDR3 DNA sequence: TGTGCCAGCAGTCATATTACCGGACAGGAAGGACTAGGCGAGCAGTACTTC. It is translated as CASSHITGQEGLGEQYF.

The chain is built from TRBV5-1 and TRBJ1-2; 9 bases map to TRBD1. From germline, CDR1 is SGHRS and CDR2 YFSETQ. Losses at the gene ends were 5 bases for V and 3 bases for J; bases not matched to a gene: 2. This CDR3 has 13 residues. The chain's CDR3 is CASSGTGHYGYTF. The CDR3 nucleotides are TGCGCCAGCAGTGGGACAGGGCACTATGGCTACACCTTC.

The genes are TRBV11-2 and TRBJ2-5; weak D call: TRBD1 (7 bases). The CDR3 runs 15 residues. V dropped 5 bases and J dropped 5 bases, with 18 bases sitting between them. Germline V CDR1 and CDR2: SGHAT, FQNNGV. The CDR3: CASSPRLVRGETQYF. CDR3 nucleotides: TGTGCCAGCAGCCCCAGACTAGTCAGGGGGGAGACCCAGTACTTC.

The CDR3 DNA sequence: TGTGCCAGCAGTCCAAACATGCCAGGGGGTTTGGTCTATGGCTACACCTTC. Amino acids: CASSPNMPGGLVYGYTF. The chain recombines TRBV28 with TRBJ1-2; 7 nucleotides match TRBD1. Germline CDR1 is MDHEN and CDR2 is SYDVKM. J lost 4 bases, V lost 5 bases, and 16 bases had no gene match. CDR3 length: 17 residues.